The clone carrying this T cell receptor beta chain has a count of ten or more. As yet, its antigen is unknown. The CDR3 covers 15 residues. V was clipped by 5 bases and J by 0 bases; unmatched bases: 6. CDR1 SGHAT and CDR2 FQNNGV come from the germline V gene. The sample comes from a study of tumor and adjacent non-tumor tissue in lung cancer. Whole-study results and caveats: Normal lung showed higher cumulative top 100 clone frequency than tumor.

A modified ARM-PCR protocol with three rounds of nested PCR amplified TCRbeta. TCRdb re-derived calls from the multiplex PCR reads in MiXCR, one entry per CDR3 protein. Here the sample spans around 70,000 distinct CDR3 sequences, around 73% being singletons. The template was RNA from unsorted bulk tissue. The TCR sequence derives from a man in his 60s with non-small cell lung cancer. Sequencing input: lung tumor tissue. The rearrangement links TRBV11-2 to TRBJ2-7, with 8 bases identical to TRBD2. The CDR3 nucleotides read TGTGCCAGCAGCCTATATAGCGGGAACTCCTACGAGCAGTACTTC. This codes for CASSLYSGNSYEQYF. Drawing the rest from reference TRBV11-2 and TRBJ2-7, the complete variable domain is EAGVAQSPRYKIIEKRQSVAFWCNPISGHATLYWYQQILGQGPKLLIQFQNNGVVDDSQLPKDRFSAERLKGVDSTLKIQPAKLEDSAVYLCASSLYSGNSYEQYFGPGTRLTVT.